This T cell receptor (beta chain) was captured in a study of T cells in localized non-small cell lung cancer. General study points: Analysis by sequencing included only one tumor region, so heterogeneity remains possible. Longer overall survival was linked to higher blood T cell density. Median detection of top 100 tumor clones in adjacent lung was under 75 clones.

This clone has just a few counts. The target antigen is unknown. Some clones are missing from TCRdb's copy, which holds only in-frame ones; the method was immunoSEQ multiplex PCR. The sample lists around 2,200 clones; around 30% were seen once. The V and J ends lost 4 bases and 6 bases, in that order; junction bases with no gene match: 5. CDR3 length: 15 amino acids. This specimen was normal lung tissue next to the tumor, taken before any cancer treatment. The chain uses TRBV7-1 and TRBJ2-2; 10 nucleotides line up with TRBD2. TRBV7-1 is reported as an ORF; its role is uncertain. The receptor's source is a female donor older than 55 with stage I squamous cell lung carcinoma. The CDR3 loop reads CASSLTLAGAGELFF. In nucleotides, the CDR3 is TGTGCCAGCAGCTTAACGCTAGCGGGAGCCGGGGAGCTGTTTTTT.